This TCR beta chain was captured by sequencing in a study of a mutant IDH1 vaccine in newly diagnosed glioma. Across the study: Earlier therapy was either radiotherapy, temozolomide, or both, and most got both.

The assay was immunoSEQ multiplex PCR, and TCRdb's table has in-frame clones only and misses some. The table shows 55,000 or so clones, with 90% to 95% occurring only once. As to time point: week 11, during vaccination. Each vaccine dose was 300 ug of mutant IDH1 20-mer peptide, with topical imiquimod. Of note for this clone: Antigen: not known.

V lost 5 bases and J 4 bases, leaving 11 bases between the germline ends. Germline V gene lookup returns CDR1 MNHNS and CDR2 SASEGT. The CDR3 length is 13 residues. The sequencing here drew on PBMCs, taken from a glioma patient whose treatment included an IDH1 peptide vaccine. V is TRBV6-1 and J is TRBJ2-5; D is perhaps TRBD2 (5 bases). This clonotype was obtained from a man in his fifties with glioma. CDR3 amino acids: CASSYQEGETQYF. The DNA for the CDR3 is TGTGCCAGCAGTTATCAAGAGGGAGAGACCCAGTACTTC.